What follows are 30 T cell receptor beta chains derived from one specimen sequenced in a study of blood T cell repertoires in COVID-19. Profiled with immunoSEQ multiplex PCR; TCRdb holds only in-frame clones, not every one. The table has about 170,000 clones, approximately 84% seen once; the top ten hold roughly 8%. Sequencing was carried out using peripheral blood. The receptors were gathered from a man between 40 and 49 years old who had recovered from COVID-19.

This clone is a singleton in its sample. The chain's CDR3 is CASSIGLAGGLGETQYF. The CDR3 nucleotides are TGTGCCAGTAGTATAGGACTAGCGGGGGGCCTAGGGGAGACCCAGTACTTC. The chain combines TRBV19 with TRBJ2-5, with 13 nucleotides matching TRBD2. V gave up 1 base and J gave up 5 bases; unmatched junction bases: 7. The germline gives CDR1 LNHDA, CDR2 SQIVND (reference sequence). The CDR3 has 17 residues.

J is TRBJ2-2 and V is TRBV19, with TRBD1 matching 8 bases. Germline trimming cut 0 bases from V and 7 bases from J; bases unmatched to any gene: 10. This CDR3 comprises 17 residues. CDR1 and CDR2 (germline): LNHDA, SQIVND (reference sequence). This chain's CDR3 is CASSIDPRSGGHGELFF. The CDR3, as DNA: TGTGCCAGTAGTATAGATCCCCGATCAGGGGGCCACGGGGAGCTGTTTTTT.

The V call is TRBV9, the J call TRBJ2-3; 9 bases align to TRBD2. There are 16 residues in the CDR3. The junction had 3 bases not matched to a gene; V was cut back by 0 bases and J by 1 base. From germline, CDR1 is SGDLS and CDR2 YYNGEE. CDR3 sequence (DNA): TGTGCCAGCAGCGTAGTAGCGGGAGATGGCACAGATACGCAGTATTTT. Protein sequence: CASSVVAGDGTDTQYF.

The genes are TRBV7-9 and TRBJ2-6; no firm D call. This CDR3 is 15 amino acids long. Deletions cut 6 bases from V and 2 bases from J, with 11 bases between. CDR1 and CDR2 from the germline V gene are SEHNR and FQNEAQ (reference sequence). CDR3 protein: CASSPHEAGANVLTF. CDR3 DNA: TGTGCCAGCAGTCCTCATGAGGCTGGGGCCAACGTCCTGACTTTC.

The rearrangement links TRBV14 to TRBJ2-5; D unresolved. CDR3 length equals 12 residues. Looked up from germline, CDR1 is SGHDN and CDR2 is FVKESK. Trimming stripped 0 bases from V and 5 bases from J, with 4 bases between. CDR3 loop: CASSQDLETQYF. The CDR3, as DNA: TGTGCCAGCAGCCAAGATCTGGAGACCCAGTACTTC.

CDR3 sequence: CASSRGPNQPQHF. The DNA of the CDR3 is TGTGCCAGTAGTAGGGGGCCGAATCAGCCCCAGCATTTT. The rearrangement links TRBV19 to TRBJ1-5; D is perhaps TRBD1 (6 bases). The V and J ends lost 4 bases and 4 bases respectively, with 8 bases between them. In germline, CDR1 is LNHDA, CDR2 SQIVND (reference sequence). This CDR3 has 13 amino acids.

This chain connects TRBV9 to TRBJ1-3; TRBD1 might be the D (5 bases). The length of the CDR3 is 14 residues. CDR1 and CDR2 from the germline V gene are SGDLS and YYNGEE. V was shortened by 5 bases and J by 4 bases, with 13 bases between the two germline ends. The CDR3 loop reads CASSRGEYGNTIYF. CDR3 in DNA: TGTGCCAGCAGTCGGGGGGAATACGGAAACACCATATATTTT.

The CDR3 nucleotides read TGTGCCAGCAGCTTAAATTTAATAGCAGAAACATATGGCTACACCTTC. This gives the protein CASSLNLIAETYGYTF. J is TRBJ1-2 and V is TRBV7-8; D call uncertain. V was shortened by 2 bases and J by 5 bases, with 18 bases between the two germline ends. Per germline, CDR1 SGHVS and CDR2 FQNEAQ. The CDR3 has 16 residues. The full variable domain, completed using reference TRBV7-8 and TRBJ1-2, is GAGVSQSPRYKVAKRGQDVALRCDPISGHVSLFWYQQALGQGPEFLTYFQNEAQLDKSGLPSDRFFAERPEGSVSTLKIQRTQQEDSAVYLCASSLNLIAETYGYTFGSGTRLTVV.

This rearrangement joins TRBV18 to TRBJ1-1, with D hard to call. V shed 0 bases and J shed 4 bases, with 21 bases lying between them. This CDR3 comprises 18 residues. CDR1 is KGHSH and CDR2 is LQKENI in the germline V gene. In DNA, the CDR3 is TGTGCCAGCTCACCACCAAGTGTGGCAGGCTTCCGTGGCACTGAAGCTTTCTTT. Residues: CASSPPSVAGFRGTEAFF. The full variable domain, completed using reference TRBV18 and TRBJ1-1, is NAGVMQNPRHLVRRRGQEARLRCSPMKGHSHVYWYRQLPEEGLKFMVYLQKENIIDESGMPKERFSAEFPKEGPSILRIQQVVRGDSAAYFCASSPPSVAGFRGTEAFFGQGTRLTVV.

Written as DNA, the CDR3 is TGCGCCAGCAGCCAGGCGGGTCCCCCGCCGGGGGAGACCCAGTACTTC. Protein: CASSQAGPPPGETQYF. V is TRBV4-1 and J is TRBJ2-5; D may be TRBD2 (5 bases). The germline CDR1 and CDR2 sequences are MGHRA and YSYEKL. Trimming shortened V by 3 bases and J by 5 bases, and 19 bases separated the two germline ends. This CDR3 contains 16 residues.

V gene TRBV18 combines with J gene TRBJ1-1; D call uncertain. Trimming removed 1 base at V and 0 bases at J, with 9 bases between. This CDR3 contains 15 residues. CDR1 KGHSH and CDR2 LQKENI come from the germline V gene. The CDR3 region is CASSPRMGMNTEAFF. CDR3 nucleotides: TGTGCCAGCTCACCACGAATGGGCATGAACACTGAAGCTTTCTTT.

V and J are TRBV7-2 and TRBJ1-2, with TRBD1 identical over 8 bases. Trimming took 6 bases from V and 7 from J; bases not matched to a gene: 16. The V gene's germline CDR1 is SGHTA and CDR2 FQGNSA. This CDR3 contains 16 residues. CDR3 sequence (DNA): TGTGCCAGCAGAATTGGACAGGGCCCCCAATTAAGTGGCTACACCTTC. Protein product: CASRIGQGPQLSGYTF.

This chain connects TRBV11-2 to TRBJ1-3, with no clear D. The V gene lost 2 bases and the J gene lost 0 bases, with 8 bases spanning the gap. This CDR3 is built from 15 residues. Germline V gene data show CDR1 as SGHAT and CDR2 as FQNNGV. The CDR3 nucleotides are TGTGCCAGCAGCTTAACAGACATCTCTGGAAACACCATATATTTT. The encoded protein is CASSLTDISGNTIYF. The full variable domain, its missing parts supplied by reference TRBV11-2 and TRBJ1-3, is EAGVAQSPRYKIIEKRQSVAFWCNPISGHATLYWYQQILGQGPKLLIQFQNNGVVDDSQLPKDRFSAERLKGVDSTLKIQPAKLEDSAVYLCASSLTDISGNTIYFGEGSWLTVV.

V usage is TRBV3-1 (or the pseudogene TRBV3-2) and J usage is TRBJ2-5; D unclear. CDR1 LGHDT and CDR2 YNNKEL come from the germline V gene (reference sequence). This CDR3 is built from 11 residues. V lost 5 bases and J lost 2, with 3 bases in between. The CDR3 spells CASSSQETQYF. CDR3 DNA: TGTGCCAGCAGCTCTCAAGAGACCCAGTACTTC.

The chain joins TRBV9 to TRBJ1-3; D is uncertain. This CDR3 is 16 amino acids long. Germline V gives CDR1 SGDLS, CDR2 YYNGEE. Between the trimmed V and J ends, which lost 2 bases and 2 bases, there was a span of 14 bases. The CDR3 region is CASSVSGGRTGNTIYF. The DNA of the CDR3 is TGTGCCAGCAGCGTGAGTGGAGGGAGGACTGGAAACACCATATATTTT.

The J gene is TRBJ2-1, the V gene TRBV4-2; 8 bases align to TRBD2. Per germline, CDR1 LGHNA and CDR2 YNFKEQ. V dropped 5 bases and J dropped 5; count of bases not matched to a gene: 5. The CDR3 runs to 14 residues. The CDR3 coding sequence is TGTGCCAGCAGCTTGGGCGGGAGGAACAATGAGCAGTTCTTC. Translating gives CASSLGGRNNEQFF.

The count of this clone is one. The chain carries TRBV11-3 and TRBJ2-3, with a tentative D call TRBD1 (5 bases). This CDR3 has 13 residues. CDR1 SGHNT and CDR2 YENEEA come from the germline V gene. V gave up 5 bases and J gave up 6 bases, with 12 bases separating them. CDR3 in DNA: TGTGCCAGCAGCGCCCAGGGTTTGGATACGCAGTATTTT. Translation gives CASSAQGLDTQYF.

This chain joins TRBV6-5 and TRBJ2-7; perhaps TRBD1 as D (5 bases). With 11 bases removed from V and 7 bases from J, the gap between germline ends came to 21 bases. This CDR3 comprises 13 residues. Germline assignment: CDR1 MNHEY and CDR2 SVGAGI. The CDR3 DNA follows: TGTGCCGTCCAACAGGAATCCTTAGGAGAGCAGTACTTC. Amino acid sequence: CAVQQESLGEQYF.

The J gene is TRBJ1-1, the V gene TRBV19; D perhaps matches TRBD1 (5 bases). V was trimmed by 4 bases and J by 1 base, leaving 7 bases between them. Per the germline V gene, CDR1 is LNHDA and CDR2 is SQIVND (reference sequence). The CDR3 extends over 13 amino acids. As DNA, the CDR3 is TGTGCCAGTAGTACTACAGGGAACACTGAAGCTTTCTTT. As protein: CASSTTGNTEAFF.

This chain connects TRBV28 to TRBJ2-1, with 7 bases aligning to TRBD2. The germline V gene encodes CDR1 MDHEN and CDR2 SYDVKM. The CDR3 totals 15 residues. The V and J ends lost 6 bases and 4 bases, in that order; junction bases with no gene match: 9. CDR3 region: CASSPVGGRYNEQFF. In nucleotides, the CDR3 is TGTGCCAGCAGCCCCGTGGGCGGGAGATACAATGAGCAGTTCTTC.

Remarks on this clone: Because the CDR3 is missing its conserved closing phenylalanine or tryptophan, this is likely a read error. The DNA is omitted, as the CDR3 cannot be located on it reliably, and the CDR3 follows TCRdb's listing. The chain uses TRBV28 and TRBJ1-5; the DNA was not compared with TRBD1, the D call given in the table. A total of 13 residues make up the CDR3, ends included. CDR1 is MDHEN, CDR2 SYDVKM, per germline. CDR3 sequence reads: CASRKIRGVQHFV.

This chain joins TRBV4-2 and TRBJ2-7; D may be TRBD1 (5 bases). This CDR3 is built from 16 residues. CDR1 is LGHNA, CDR2 YNFKEQ, per germline. Deletions cut 0 bases from V and 3 bases from J, with 15 bases between. CDR3 sequence (DNA): TGTGCCAGCAGCCAAGAACAGACAGTCTTTAACTACGAGCAGTACTTC. Translated, it gives CASSQEQTVFNYEQYF.

J is TRBJ1-4 and V is TRBV7-9; tentatively, D is TRBD1 (6 bases). The V and J ends lost 1 base and 8 bases respectively, with 14 bases between them. The germline V gene has CDR1 SEHNR and CDR2 FQNEAQ (reference sequence). The CDR3 totals 15 residues. CDR3 in amino acids: CASSLELGAWEKLFF. The CDR3 DNA is TGTGCCAGCAGCTTAGAACTGGGGGCTTGGGAAAAACTGTTTTTT.

The chain carries TRBV6-2 or TRBV6-3 and TRBJ2-7; D is undetermined. Trimming removed 5 bases at V and 2 bases at J, with 19 bases between. The germline gives CDR1 MNHEY, CDR2 SVGEGT. The CDR3 contains 16 residues. CDR3 nucleotide sequence: TGTGCCAGCAGTCCGCCAGGTGCAGACCGACCCTACGAGCAGTACTTC. This codes for CASSPPGADRPYEQYF.

The chain combines TRBV6-5 with TRBJ1-6; weak D call: TRBD1 (5 bases). Between the trimmed V and J ends, which lost 4 bases and 10 bases, there was a span of 8 bases. This CDR3 region has 12 residues. The germline gives CDR1 MNHEY, CDR2 SVGAGI. The CDR3 here is CASSSRGSPLHF. Here the CDR3 DNA reads TGTGCCAGCAGTTCTAGGGGATCACCCCTCCACTTT.

CDR3 loop: CASKAEPLNYGYTF. CDR3 nucleotides: TGTGCCAGTAAAGCGGAACCTCTTAACTATGGCTACACCTTC. The chain joins TRBV19 to TRBJ1-2; unclear D gene. This CDR3 comprises 14 residues. The V and J ends lost 7 bases and 1 base respectively, with 13 bases between them. Germline values: CDR1 LNHDA, CDR2 SQIVND (reference sequence).

J is TRBJ2-7 and V is TRBV7-8; possibly TRBD2 for D (5 bases). This CDR3 region has 12 residues. CDR1 is SGHVS and CDR2 is FQNEAQ in the germline V gene. The ends were cut back, 1 base at V and 7 bases at J, with 8 bases in the middle. The CDR3 DNA reads as TGTGCCAGCAGCTTAGGCCGGAGGGAGCAGTACTTC. Translating it yields CASSLGRREQYF.

The rearrangement links TRBV2 to TRBJ2-1; TRBD2 matches at 11 bases. From germline, CDR1 is SNHLY and CDR2 FYNNEI. The CDR3 has 14 amino acids. Losses at the gene ends were 7 bases for V and 2 bases for J; bases not matched to a gene: 1. CDR3 in DNA: TGTGCCAGCACTAGCGGGAGGACCTACAATGAGCAGTTCTTC. Translated, it gives CASTSGRTYNEQFF. Based on the CDR3 plus reference TRBV2 and TRBJ2-1, the full variable domain is EPEVTQTPSHQVTQMGQEVILRCVPISNHLYFYWYRQILGQKVEFLVSFYNNEISEKSEIFDDQFSVERPDGSNFTLKIRSTKLEDSAMYFCASTSGRTYNEQFFGPGTRLTVL.

In this sample, this clone turned up a few times. The germline gene is not matched at one end of the junction; a read error may be the cause. The rearrangement joins TRBV15 to TRBJ1-5; the match to TRBD1 covers 7 bases. Germline-derived CDR1 and CDR2 are LNHNV and YYDKDF (reference sequence). The CDR3 spans 15 residues. The CDR3 loop is CATSGDRAYNQPQHF. DNA of the CDR3: TGTGCCACCAGCGGAGACAGGGCATATAATCAGCCCCAGCATTTT.

The V gene is TRBV19, the J gene TRBJ2-7; perhaps TRBD1 as D (5 bases). Looked up from germline, CDR1 is LNHDA and CDR2 is SQIVND (reference sequence). There are 13 residues in the CDR3. V lost 3 bases and J lost 5, with 11 bases in between. The DNA for the CDR3 is TGTGCCAGTAGTATGCAGGGCCCTGACGAGCAGTACTTC. Encoded protein: CASSMQGPDEQYF.